A selection of T cell receptor beta chains follows, all from one sample in a study of T cells after yellow fever vaccination. A single record per CDR3 protein comes from TCRdb applying MiXCR to the 5' RACE reads. The sample lists 400,000 or so distinct CDR3 sequences, 11% seen once, with around 18% in the top ten. The material was PBMCs, obtained on the day of the first yellow fever vaccination. The source is a man between 18 and 35 years old who received the YFV17D yellow fever vaccine. Both conserved end residues are part of each CDR3. A D gene is named only where the DNA matches it firmly. Some rows mark clone size as missing; the rest say once, few, many or name a class of expanded clone.

d_call clone_size j_call v_call cdr3_nt cdr3_aa
- - TRBJ2-7 TRBV4-3 TGCGCCAGCAGCCCAGCTCACCAGAGCTCCTACGAGCAGTACTTC CASSPAHQSSYEQYF
- - TRBJ2-2 TRBV4-3 TGCGCCAGCAGCCAGGAACAGGGGGAGCTGTTTTTT CASSQEQGELFF
- many TRBJ1-6 TRBV27 TGTGCCAGCAGTTATTGGAATTCACCCCTCCACTTT CASSYWNSPLHF
- - TRBJ2-2 TRBV28 TGTGCCAGCAGACCCGCCAACACCGGGGAGCTGTTTTTT CASRPANTGELFF
- - TRBJ1-1 TRBV18 TGTGCCAGCTCACCTGACAGAGACATTGAAGCTTTCTTT CASSPDRDIEAFF
- - TRBJ1-2 TRBV29-1 TGCAGCGTCCCCGTATTGGGGGCGGGAAACTATGGCTACACCTTC CSVPVLGAGNYGYTF
- few TRBJ2-7 TRBV7-8 TGTGCCAGCAGCCCGGGGGCAGCCTTATACGAGCAGTACTTC CASSPGAALYEQYF
- - TRBJ1-4 TRBV23-1 TGCGCCAGCCCTCACGGGGCTCACAGACTGTTTTTT CASPHGAHRLFF
TRBD1 - TRBJ2-7 TRBV7-2 TGTGCCAGCAGAGGCGGAAGGACAGGAGATGAGCAGTACTTC CASRGGRTGDEQYF
TRBD1 few TRBJ1-2 TRBV28 TGTGCCAGCAGTTCAGGACAGGGGGCTTCGGATGGCTACACCTTC CASSSGQGASDGYTF
- - TRBJ1-2 TRBV20-1 TGCAGTGTTAGCGGGCAGAGCTATGGCTACACCTTC CSVSGQSYGYTF
TRBD2 few TRBJ2-3 TRBV18 TGTGCCAGCTCACCGTTGGCGGGGGGGCTCTACGGCACAGATACGCAGTATTTT CASSPLAGGLYGTDTQYF
TRBD1 - TRBJ2-2 TRBV5-5 TGTGCCAGCAGCTTGGAGGGGGCCAGAGTCGGGGAGCTGTTTTTT CASSLEGARVGELFF
- few TRBJ2-1 TRBV28 TGTGCCAGCAGCCGGGACTTGGGATGGAATGAGCAGTTCTTC CASSRDLGWNEQFF
- many TRBJ1-1 TRBV5-1 TGCGCCAGCAGTTCGCTAATGGGAGGGAGCACTGAAGCTTTCTTT CASSSLMGGSTEAFF
TRBD2 - TRBJ2-1 TRBV24-1 TGTGCCACCAGTGACGTTAGCGGGGGAAACTCCTACAATGAGCAGTTCTTC CATSDVSGGNSYNEQFF
- - TRBJ2-7 TRBV4-2 TGTGCCAGCAGCCACCCGGACTCAGCCTACGAGCAGTACTTC CASSHPDSAYEQYF
- many TRBJ2-1 TRBV29-1 TGCAGCGTTTGGGGGGGGGCAGGCAATGAGCAGTTCTTC CSVWGGAGNEQFF
TRBD2 few TRBJ2-7 TRBV5-1 TGCGCCAGCAGCTTGGGACTAGCCGTCGAGCAGTACTTC CASSLGLAVEQYF
TRBD2 few TRBJ2-1 TRBV19 TGTGCCAGTAGTGCGAGGACTAGCGGGGTTTCAGTGCAGTTCTTC CASSARTSGVSVQFF
- few TRBJ2-2 TRBV4-1 TGCGCCAGCAGCCTAGGTTTTCGGGGAAGGGGCACCGGGGAGCTGTTTTTT CASSLGFRGRGTGELFF
- - TRBJ2-2 TRBV5-6 TGTGCCAGCAGCTATACGCTCTCGGGGGGCTTGTACACCGGGGAGCTGTTTTTT CASSYTLSGGLYTGELFF
- few TRBJ1-2 TRBV6-1 TGTGCCAGCAGTGTTTACAGGGATTATGGCTACACCTTC CASSVYRDYGYTF
- - TRBJ2-3 TRBV19 TGTGCCAGTAGATCCACAGATAGCACAGATACGCAGTATTTT CASRSTDSTDTQYF
TRBD2 - TRBJ2-1 TRBV5-1 TGCGCCAGCAGCCCCGGGGTAGCGGGGGGACCCTACAATGAGCAGTTCTTC CASSPGVAGGPYNEQFF
TRBD2 few TRBJ2-3 TRBV10-2 TGCGCCAGCAGTGAGGGACTAGCGGGGGCCCGAGATACGCAGTATTTT CASSEGLAGARDTQYF
- - TRBJ2-3 TRBV12-3/TRBV12-4 TGTGCCAGCAGGTTTCAATTTAGCACAGATACGCAGTATTTT CASRFQFSTDTQYF
- - TRBJ1-4 TRBV10-3 TGTGCCATCAGTGAGTCCAGTGGGGACGTAAAACTGTTTTTT CAISESSGDVKLFF
TRBD2 many TRBJ2-1 TRBV5-1 TGCGCCAGCACGCCGGCGGGAGCGGGGGGGCATAATGAGCAGTTCTTC CASTPAGAGGHNEQFF
- few TRBJ1-2 TRBV4-1 TGCGCCAGCAGCCAAGGAGGGTGGAAGGGCTACACCTTC CASSQGGWKGYTF
TRBD1 few TRBJ2-1 TRBV7-9 TGTGCCAGCAGCCGGCCTTTCGGACAGGGTCATGAGCAGTTCTTC CASSRPFGQGHEQFF
TRBD2 few TRBJ2-3 TRBV4-3 TGCGCCAGCAGCCACCCGTTAGGGGAGGGTACAGATACGCAGTATTTT CASSHPLGEGTDTQYF
TRBD1 few TRBJ1-5 TRBV7-2 TGTGCCAGCAGCGATACGACAGGGGGCATCCAGCCCCAGCATTTT CASSDTTGGIQPQHF
- few TRBJ2-3 TRBV7-2 - CASSRFGSGAHTDTQYF
- - TRBJ1-1 TRBV7-2 TGTGCCAGCAGCGGGCACCCGTGGAGACCGATGAACACTGAAGCTTTCTTT CASSGHPWRPMNTEAFF
- few TRBJ2-3 TRBV5-1 TGCGCCAGCAGCTTGAAAGGGTCCCATAGCACAGATACGCAGTATTTT CASSLKGSHSTDTQYF
TRBD2 few TRBJ2-1 TRBV5-1 TGCGCCAGCGGCCAAAAGCGGGGGGGTACCAATGAGCAGTTCTTC CASGQKRGGTNEQFF
TRBD1 - TRBJ2-5 TRBV2 TGTGCCTGCGACCGGGACAGGGGGGGACCCCAGTACTTC CACDRDRGGPQYF
- - TRBJ2-7 TRBV30 TGTGCCTGGAGTGTTGGAGGGGCCTACGAGCAGTACTTC CAWSVGGAYEQYF